These 5 T cell receptor beta chains came from one sample sequenced in a study of CD8 T cells in Susac syndrome. It was with random hexamers that roughly 0.45 to 1 ug RNA was reverse transcribed. TCRdb re-called the immunoSEQ multiplex PCR reads through MiXCR, storing one row per CDR3 protein. The sample lists 150,000 to 200,000 distinct CDR3 sequences, approximately 94% occurring once. The sample was CD4+ T cells from PBMCs. Receptors were obtained from a human donor with multiple sclerosis.

The V gene is TRBV4-2, the J gene TRBJ2-3; TRBD2 aligns across 14 bases. Germline CDR1 LGHNA, CDR2 YNFKEQ. Losses at the gene ends were 4 bases for V and 2 bases for J; bases not matched to a gene: 2. There are 16 residues in the CDR3. DNA of the CDR3: TGTGCCAGCAGCCCGGGACTAGCGGGGGTCACAGATACGCAGTATTTT. This codes for CASSPGLAGVTDTQYF.

The chain is built from TRBV5-1 and TRBJ2-5; D is unresolved. V was shortened by 4 bases and J by 1 base, with 14 bases between the two germline ends. The germline V gene encodes CDR1 SGHRS and CDR2 YFSETQ. The CDR3 spans 15 residues. The CDR3 DNA reads TGCGCCAGCAGCCCTAGAGTTGATTCCCAAGAGACCCAGTACTTC. This gives the protein CASSPRVDSQETQYF.

This chain joins TRBV7-9 and TRBJ2-1; weak D call: TRBD2 (6 bases). With 0 bases removed from V and 9 bases from J, the gap between germline ends came to 9 bases. The CDR3 extends over 13 amino acids. Germline CDR1 is SEHNR and CDR2 is FQNEAQ (reference sequence). The CDR3 reads CASSLAWGVEQFF. The CDR3, as DNA: TGTGCCAGCAGCTTAGCGTGGGGGGTTGAGCAGTTCTTC.

This sequence joins TRBV30 and TRBJ1-5; D is perhaps TRBD1 (6 bases). CDR3 length: 12 residues. Germline-derived CDR1 and CDR2 are GTSNPN and SVGIG (reference sequence). V lost 2 bases to trimming and J lost 12 bases, with 14 bases between them. CDR3 sequence (DNA): TGTGCCTGGAGTCTCCCACAGGGCAACCAGCATTTT. This sequence encodes CAWSLPQGNQHF.

This clonotype was observed a single time. The chain couples TRBV12-3 or TRBV12-4 to TRBJ1-1; 9 bases line up with TRBD1. V lost 7 bases, J lost 7 bases, and 10 bases stayed unmatched. The CDR3 extends over 14 amino acids. The CDR3 coding sequence is TGTGCCAGCACCCCCGGACAGGGGACGTTTGAAGCTTTCTTT. This codes for CASTPGQGTFEAFF.